Presented here are 4 T cell receptor beta chains from one specimen sequenced in a study of T cells expressing NK-cell markers. Reprocessing the 5' RACE reads, TCRdb reports a single entry for every CDR3 protein and omits DNA. This sample's clone table lists 550,000 to 600,000 distinct CDR3 sequences. The sample comprised blood T cells: a sorted CD56 or NKG2C T cell subset, CD4+ or CD8+ T cells, or bulk PBMC T cells (not recorded which). All receptors derive from a man aged 18 to 29 in good health.

The chain combines TRBV7-2 with TRBJ2-7; TCRdb selects TRBD1, and the lack of DNA leaves this call unchecked. Per the germline V gene, CDR1 is SGHTA and CDR2 is FQGNSA. There are 16 residues in the CDR3. The chain's CDR3 is CASSFNLPGQNYEQYF.

This chain uses TRBV11-2 with TRBJ2-1; TCRdb proposes TRBD1, but this gene call is untestable without DNA. Germline V gene sequence: CDR1 SGHAT, CDR2 FQNNGV. The CDR3 spans 14 residues. The CDR3 reads CASSLDLRGAGQFF.

The chain employs TRBV2 and TRBJ2-5. Germline assignment: CDR1 SNHLY and CDR2 FYNNEI. This CDR3 region has 12 residues. CDR3 residues: CASMGSQETQYF.

The rearrangement joins TRBV7-3 to TRBJ2-3; TCRdb designates TRBD1, a call that cannot be tested without DNA. Germline CDR1 and CDR2: SGHTA and FQGTGA. The length of the CDR3 is 15 residues. CDR3 loop: CASSLAPGVTDTQYF.